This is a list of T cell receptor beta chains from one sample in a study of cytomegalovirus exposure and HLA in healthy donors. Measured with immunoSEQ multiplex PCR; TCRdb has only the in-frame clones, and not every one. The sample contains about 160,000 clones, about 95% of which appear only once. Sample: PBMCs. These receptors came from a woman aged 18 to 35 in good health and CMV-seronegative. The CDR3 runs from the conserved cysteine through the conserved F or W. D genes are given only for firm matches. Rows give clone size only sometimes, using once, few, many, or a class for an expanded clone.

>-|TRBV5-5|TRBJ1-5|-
CASSLGDGVGQPQHF
TGTGCCAGCAGCTTGGGCGACGGGGTCGGACAGCCCCAGCATTTT
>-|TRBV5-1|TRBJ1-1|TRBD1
CASSLGQGAVTEAFF
TGCGCCAGCAGCTTGGGACAGGGGGCTGTCACTGAAGCTTTCTTT
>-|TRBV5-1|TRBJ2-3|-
CASSHGLGTDTQYF
TGCGCCAGCAGCCATGGCCTCGGCACAGATACGCAGTATTTT
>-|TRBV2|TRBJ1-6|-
CASSSQASSYNSPLHF
TGTGCCAGCAGTTCCCAGGCGAGCTCCTATAATTCACCCCTCCACTTT
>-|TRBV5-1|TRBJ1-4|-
CASSLSEDEKLFF
TGCGCCAGCAGCTTGTCGGAGGATGAAAAACTGTTTTTT
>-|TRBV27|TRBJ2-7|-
CASSYYLAPVWEQYF
TGTGCCAGCAGTTATTATCTAGCCCCCGTGTGGGAGCAGTACTTC
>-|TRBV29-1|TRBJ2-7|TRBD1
CSVSQGSSYEQYF
TGCAGCGTTTCACAGGGGAGCTCCTACGAGCAGTACTTC
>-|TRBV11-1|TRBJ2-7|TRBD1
CASSFYRGPSYEQYF
TGTGCCAGCAGCTTCTACAGGGGGCCATCCTACGAGCAGTACTTC
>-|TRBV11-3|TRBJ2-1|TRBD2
CASSLFGGGTYEQFF
TGTGCCAGCAGCTTATTTGGCGGGGGTACCTATGAGCAGTTCTTC
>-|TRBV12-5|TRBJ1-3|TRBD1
CASGTGSAGNTIYF
TGTGCTAGTGGGACAGGGTCGGCTGGAAACACCATATATTTT
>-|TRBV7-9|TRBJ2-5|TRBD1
CASSIWRGGQSYQETQYF
TGTGCCAGCAGCATCTGGAGAGGGGGCCAATCGTACCAAGAGACCCAGTACTTC
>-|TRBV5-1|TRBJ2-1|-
CASSLGGGSSYNEQFF
TGCGCCAGCAGCTTGGGGGGCGGAAGCTCCTACAATGAGCAGTTCTTC
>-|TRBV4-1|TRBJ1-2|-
CASSLFKAGDYGYTF
TGCGCCAGCAGCCTCTTCAAGGCGGGCGACTATGGCTACACCTTC
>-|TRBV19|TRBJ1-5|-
CASKPGRENQPQHF
TGTGCCAGCAAGCCGGGGAGGGAGAATCAGCCCCAGCATTTT
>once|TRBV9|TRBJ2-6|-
CASSGVTGTSGSGANVLTF
TGTGCCAGCAGCGGCGTTACCGGGACTTCGGGCTCTGGGGCCAACGTCCTGACTTTC
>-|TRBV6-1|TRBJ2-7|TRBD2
CASTVRLAGAYEQYF
TGTGCCAGCACTGTGAGACTAGCGGGTGCCTACGAGCAGTACTTC
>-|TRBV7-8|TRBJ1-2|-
CASSLGSLNYGYTF
TGTGCCAGCAGCTTAGGTTCCCTTAACTATGGCTACACCTTC
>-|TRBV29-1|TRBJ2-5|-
CSVRPERSQETQYF
TGCAGCGTTCGTCCCGAGAGGTCCCAAGAGACCCAGTACTTC
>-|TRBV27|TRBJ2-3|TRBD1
CASSLHPDRVFSDTQYF
TGTGCCAGCAGTCTCCACCCGGACAGGGTGTTTTCAGATACGCAGTATTTT
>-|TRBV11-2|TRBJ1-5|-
CASSLGALSNQPQHF
TGTGCCAGCAGCTTAGGGGCGTTAAGCAATCAGCCCCAGCATTTT
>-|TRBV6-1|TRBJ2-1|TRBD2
CASSESGRGATLNEQFF
TGTGCCAGCAGTGAATCCGGGCGGGGGGCAACTTTAAATGAGCAGTTCTTC
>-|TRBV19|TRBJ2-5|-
CASSIGQGQETQYF
TGTGCCAGTAGTATAGGTCAGGGCCAAGAGACCCAGTACTTC
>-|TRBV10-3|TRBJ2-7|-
CAISSSEGGEQYF
TGTGCCATCAGTTCCTCTGAGGGCGGCGAGCAGTACTTC
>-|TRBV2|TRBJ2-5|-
CASRPGGETQYF
TGTGCCAGCAGGCCCGGGGGAGAGACCCAGTACTTC
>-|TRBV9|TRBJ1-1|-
CASSLLGGGNTEAFF
TGTGCCAGCAGCTTATTAGGGGGGGGGAACACTGAAGCTTTCTTT
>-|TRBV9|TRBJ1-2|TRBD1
CASSVSYPTGASGYTF
TGTGCCAGCAGCGTTTCCTACCCTACAGGGGCGAGTGGCTACACCTTC
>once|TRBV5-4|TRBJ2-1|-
CASSRGASTYNEQFF
TGTGCCAGCAGCCGGGGGGCCTCCACCTACAATGAGCAGTTCTTC
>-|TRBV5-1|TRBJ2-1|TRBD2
CASSLASGRAHEQFF
TGCGCCAGCAGCTTGGCTAGCGGTAGAGCCCATGAGCAGTTCTTC
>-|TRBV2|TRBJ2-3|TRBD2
CASSALASGSTDTQYF
TGTGCCAGCAGTGCCCTGGCTAGCGGGAGCACAGATACGCAGTATTTT
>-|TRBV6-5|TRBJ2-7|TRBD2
CASSYSLAGGAYEQYF
TGTGCCAGCAGTTACTCGTTAGCGGGGGGGGCCTACGAGCAGTACTTC
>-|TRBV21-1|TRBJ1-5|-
CASSKKVSGVRALNQPQHF
TGTGCCAGCAGCAAAAAGGTCTCAGGGGTAAGGGCGCTTAATCAGCCCCAGCATTTT
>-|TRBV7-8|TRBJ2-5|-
CASSHAHRVTPQETQYF
TGTGCCAGCAGCCACGCCCACAGGGTGACCCCCCAAGAGACCCAGTACTTC
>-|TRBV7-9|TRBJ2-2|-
CASSLALRGDGRGELFF
TGTGCCAGCAGCTTAGCCCTCAGGGGAGACGGTCGCGGGGAGCTGTTTTTT
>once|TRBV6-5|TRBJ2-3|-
CASCPAGTDTQYF
TGTGCCAGCTGCCCAGCGGGCACAGATACGCAGTATTTT
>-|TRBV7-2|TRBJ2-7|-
CASSFKGGTGAYEQYF
TGTGCCAGCAGCTTTAAGGGGGGAACAGGGGCGTACGAGCAGTACTTC
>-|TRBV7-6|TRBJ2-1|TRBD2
CASSPRTSGGANEQFF
TGTGCCAGCAGTCCGAGGACTAGCGGGGGGGCCAATGAGCAGTTCTTC
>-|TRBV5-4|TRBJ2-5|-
CASSEGQMHQETQYF
TGTGCCAGCAGCGAAGGACAGATGCACCAAGAGACCCAGTACTTC
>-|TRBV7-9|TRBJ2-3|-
CASSLVGSSTDTQYF
TGTGCCAGCAGCTTAGTCGGGTCTAGCACAGATACGCAGTATTTT
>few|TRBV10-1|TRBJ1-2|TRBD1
CASRSGTGDYGYTF
TGCGCCAGCAGATCCGGGACAGGGGACTATGGCTACACCTTC
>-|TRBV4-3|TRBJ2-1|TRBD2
CASSQALAVYNEQFF
TGCGCCAGCAGCCAGGCACTAGCGGTTTACAATGAGCAGTTCTTC
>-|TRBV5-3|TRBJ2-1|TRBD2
CARSEGLAGANEQFF
TGTGCCAGAAGCGAGGGACTAGCGGGGGCCAATGAGCAGTTCTTC